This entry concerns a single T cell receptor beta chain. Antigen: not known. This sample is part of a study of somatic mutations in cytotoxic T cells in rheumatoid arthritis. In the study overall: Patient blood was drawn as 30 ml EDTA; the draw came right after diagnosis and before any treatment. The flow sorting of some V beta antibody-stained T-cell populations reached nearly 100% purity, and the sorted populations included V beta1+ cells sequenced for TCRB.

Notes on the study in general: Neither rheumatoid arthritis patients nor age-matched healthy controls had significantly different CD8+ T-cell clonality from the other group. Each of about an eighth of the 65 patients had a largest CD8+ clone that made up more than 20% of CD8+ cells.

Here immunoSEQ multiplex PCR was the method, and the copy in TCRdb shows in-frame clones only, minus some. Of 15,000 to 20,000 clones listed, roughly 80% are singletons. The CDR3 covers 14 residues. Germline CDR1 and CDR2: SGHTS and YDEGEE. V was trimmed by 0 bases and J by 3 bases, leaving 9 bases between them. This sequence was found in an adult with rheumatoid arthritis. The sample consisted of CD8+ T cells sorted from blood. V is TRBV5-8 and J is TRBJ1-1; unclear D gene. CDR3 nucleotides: TGTGCCAGCAGCTTGGAACCAGAAGACACTGAAGCTTTCTTT. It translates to CASSLEPEDTEAFF.